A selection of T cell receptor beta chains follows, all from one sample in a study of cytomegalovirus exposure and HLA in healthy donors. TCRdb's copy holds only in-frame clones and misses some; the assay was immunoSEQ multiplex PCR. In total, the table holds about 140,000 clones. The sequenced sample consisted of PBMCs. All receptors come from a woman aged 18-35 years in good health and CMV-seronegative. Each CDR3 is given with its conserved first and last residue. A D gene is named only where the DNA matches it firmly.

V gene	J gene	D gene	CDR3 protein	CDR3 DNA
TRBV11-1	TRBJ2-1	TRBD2	CASSLETAGESYNEQFF	TGTGCCAGCAGTCTTGAAACCGCGGGAGAGTCCTACAATGAGCAGTTCTTC
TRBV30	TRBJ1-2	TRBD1	CAWNTNDREPRNYGYTF	TGTGCCTGGAACACGAACGACAGGGAACCTCGTAACTATGGCTACACCTTC
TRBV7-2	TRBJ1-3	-	CASSLEGLSGNTIYF	TGTGCCAGCAGCTTAGAGGGACTTTCTGGAAACACCATATATTTT
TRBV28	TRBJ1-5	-	CASSFLGYNQPQHF	TGTGCCAGCAGTTTCCTAGGTTACAATCAGCCCCAGCATTTT
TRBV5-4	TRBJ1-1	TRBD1	CASSLDRGDEAFF	TGTGCCAGCAGCCTGGACAGGGGAGATGAAGCTTTCTTT
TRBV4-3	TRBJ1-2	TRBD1	CASSQDPGQGGLYGYTF	TGCGCCAGCAGCCAAGATCCGGGACAGGGGGGCCTCTATGGCTACACCTTC
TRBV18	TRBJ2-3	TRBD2	CASSKTLAGGSTDTQYF	TGTGCCAGCTCAAAGACTCTAGCGGGAGGCAGCACAGATACGCAGTATTTT
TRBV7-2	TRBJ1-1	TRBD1	CASSLGTGMNTEAFF	TGTGCCAGCAGCTTAGGGACAGGGATGAACACTGAAGCTTTCTTT
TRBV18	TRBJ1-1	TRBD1	CASSPRGQGVKNTEAFF	TGTGCCAGCTCACCACGAGGACAGGGAGTGAAGAACACTGAAGCTTTCTTT
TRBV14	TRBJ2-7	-	CASKIATGQGYEQYF	TGTGCCAGCAAAATTGCGACGGGACAAGGCTACGAGCAGTACTTC
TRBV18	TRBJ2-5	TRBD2	CASSLGTSGRTETQYF	TGTGCCAGCTCACTCGGGACTAGCGGGAGAACAGAGACCCAGTACTTC
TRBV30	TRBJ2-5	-	CAWSRQLQETQYF	TGTGCCTGGAGTCGACAGCTCCAAGAGACCCAGTACTTC
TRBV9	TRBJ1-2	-	CASSVSGDGYTF	TGTGCCAGCAGCGTTTCAGGGGATGGCTACACCTTC
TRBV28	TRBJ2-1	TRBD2	CASSSTPRSGNYNEQFF	TGTGCCAGCAGTTCTACTCCTAGGAGCGGGAACTACAATGAGCAGTTCTTC
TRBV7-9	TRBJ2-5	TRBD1	CASSLEQGRETQYF	TGTGCCAGCAGCTTAGAACAGGGGCGAGAGACCCAGTACTTC
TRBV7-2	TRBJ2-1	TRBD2	CASSLASGTYNEQFF	TGTGCCAGCAGCTTAGCTAGCGGGACCTACAATGAGCAGTTCTTC
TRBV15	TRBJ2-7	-	CATGGSTYEQYF	TGTGCCACGGGGGGAAGTACCTACGAGCAGTACTTC
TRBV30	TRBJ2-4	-	CAWSGDSLVWGDIQYF	TGTGCCTGGTCGGGGGACAGTTTGGTCTGGGGGGACATTCAGTACTTC
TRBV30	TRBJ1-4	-	CAWTRGLGEKLFF	TGTGCCTGGACGAGGGGACTAGGTGAAAAACTGTTTTTT
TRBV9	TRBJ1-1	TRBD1	CASSVGPQGGNTEAFF	TGTGCCAGCAGCGTAGGCCCACAGGGGGGGAACACTGAAGCTTTCTTT
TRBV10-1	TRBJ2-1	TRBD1	CASSEAGTGDNEQFF	TGCGCCAGCAGTGAGGCCGGGACAGGGGACAATGAGCAGTTCTTC
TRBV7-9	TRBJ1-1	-	CASSLAFSQGAFF	TGTGCCAGCAGCTTAGCGTTTTCGCAGGGAGCTTTCTTT
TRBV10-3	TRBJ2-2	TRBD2	CAISVYETSGANTGELFF	TGTGCCATCAGTGTTTACGAGACTAGCGGCGCGAACACCGGGGAGCTGTTTTTT
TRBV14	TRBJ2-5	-	CASSYRSGQRETQYF	TGTGCCAGCAGCTACCGGTCGGGACAAAGAGAGACCCAGTACTTC
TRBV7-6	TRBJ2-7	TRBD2	CASSLSLTSDEQYF	TGTGCCAGCAGCTTAAGTTTGACTAGCGATGAGCAGTACTTC
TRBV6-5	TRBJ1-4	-	CASSYSVPSNEKLFF	TGTGCCAGCAGTTACTCGGTTCCGAGTAATGAAAAACTGTTTTTT
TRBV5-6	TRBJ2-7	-	CASSLLGWKGTNYEQYF	TGTGCCAGCAGCTTGCTTGGGTGGAAAGGGACAAACTACGAGCAGTACTTC
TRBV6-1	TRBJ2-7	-	CASSPGRGAYEQYF	TGTGCCAGCAGTCCGGGCAGGGGAGCTTACGAGCAGTACTTC
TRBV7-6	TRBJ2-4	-	CASSLVSGENIQYF	TGTGCCAGCAGCTTGGTTAGCGGAGAAAACATTCAGTACTTC
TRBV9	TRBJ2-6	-	CASSPRAGRANVLTF	TGTGCCAGCAGCCCGAGGGCCGGCAGGGCCAACGTCCTGACTTTC
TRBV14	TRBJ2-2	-	CASSQIQAPNTGELFF	TGTGCCAGCAGCCAGATACAGGCGCCGAACACCGGGGAGCTGTTTTTT
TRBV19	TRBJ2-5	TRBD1	CASRPTGTEQETQYF	TGTGCCAGTAGACCAACCGGGACAGAACAAGAGACCCAGTACTTC
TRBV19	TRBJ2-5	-	CASSSGTETQYF	TGTGCCAGTAGTAGCGGGACGGAGACCCAGTACTTC
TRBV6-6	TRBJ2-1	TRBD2	CASSYEGRAYNEQFF	TGTGCCAGCAGTTACGAGGGGAGGGCCTACAATGAGCAGTTCTTC
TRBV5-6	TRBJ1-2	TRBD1	CASSSGQPYGYTF	TGTGCCAGCAGCTCGGGACAGCCCTATGGCTACACCTTC
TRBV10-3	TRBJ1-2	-	CATRGGFLAPYGYTF	TGTGCCACCCGAGGGGGATTCTTGGCCCCCTATGGCTACACCTTC
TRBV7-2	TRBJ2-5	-	CASSPNGGQQETQYF	TGTGCCAGCAGCCCGAATGGAGGGCAGCAAGAGACCCAGTACTTC
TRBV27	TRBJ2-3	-	CASSLSLGALASTQYF	TGTGCCAGCAGTTTATCATTGGGGGCGCTAGCCTCTACGCAGTATTTT
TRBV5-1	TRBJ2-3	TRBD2	CASRPGLAGTDTQYF	TGCGCCAGCAGACCGGGACTAGCGGGCACAGATACGCAGTATTTT
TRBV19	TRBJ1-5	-	CASSPTGLPQHF	TGTGCCAGTAGCCCTACAGGGCTGCCCCAGCATTTT
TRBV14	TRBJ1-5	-	CASSQDTRTPQHF	TGTGCCAGCAGCCAAGATACGAGGACTCCCCAGCATTTT
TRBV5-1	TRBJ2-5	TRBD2	CASSLVSGTGYEETQYF	TGCGCCAGCAGCTTGGTTAGCGGGACGGGGTATGAAGAGACCCAGTACTTC
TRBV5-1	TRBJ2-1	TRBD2	CASSLRELAGLNEQFF	TGCGCCAGCAGCTTGCGTGAACTAGCGGGCCTAAATGAGCAGTTCTTC
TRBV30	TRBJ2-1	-	CAWSASSDEQFF	TGTGCCTGGAGTGCGAGCAGCGATGAGCAGTTCTTC
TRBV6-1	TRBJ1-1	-	CASTLGLDGTEAFF	TGTGCCAGCACCCTCGGACTCGACGGCACTGAAGCTTTCTTT